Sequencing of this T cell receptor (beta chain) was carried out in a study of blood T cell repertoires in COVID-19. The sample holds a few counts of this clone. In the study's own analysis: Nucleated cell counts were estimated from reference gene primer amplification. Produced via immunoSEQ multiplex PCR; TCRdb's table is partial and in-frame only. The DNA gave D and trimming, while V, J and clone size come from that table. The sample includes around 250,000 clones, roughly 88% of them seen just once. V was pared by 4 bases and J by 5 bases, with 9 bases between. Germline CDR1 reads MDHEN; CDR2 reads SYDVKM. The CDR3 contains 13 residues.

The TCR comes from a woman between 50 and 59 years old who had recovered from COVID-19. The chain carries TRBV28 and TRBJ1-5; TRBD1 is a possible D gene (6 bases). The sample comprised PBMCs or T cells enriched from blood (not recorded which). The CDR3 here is CASSYPGDQPQHF. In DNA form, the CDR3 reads TGTGCCAGCAGTTATCCAGGGGATCAGCCCCAGCATTTT.